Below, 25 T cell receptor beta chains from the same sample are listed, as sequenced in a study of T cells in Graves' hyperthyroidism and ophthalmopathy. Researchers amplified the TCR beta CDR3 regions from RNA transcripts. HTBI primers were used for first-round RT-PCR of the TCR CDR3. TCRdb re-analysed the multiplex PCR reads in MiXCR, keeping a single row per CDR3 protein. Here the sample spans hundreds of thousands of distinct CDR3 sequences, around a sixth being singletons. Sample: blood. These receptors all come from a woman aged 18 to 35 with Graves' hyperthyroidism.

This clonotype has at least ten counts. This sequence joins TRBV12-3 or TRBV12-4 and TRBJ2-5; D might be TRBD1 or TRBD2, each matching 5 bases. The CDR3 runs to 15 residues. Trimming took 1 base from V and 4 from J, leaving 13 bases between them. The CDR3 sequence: CASSLGVGTGETQYF. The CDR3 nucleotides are TGTGCCAGCAGTTTAGGCGTGGGGACGGGAGAGACCCAGTACTTC.

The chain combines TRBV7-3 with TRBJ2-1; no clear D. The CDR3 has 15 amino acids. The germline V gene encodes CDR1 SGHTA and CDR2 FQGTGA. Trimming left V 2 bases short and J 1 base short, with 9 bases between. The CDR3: CASSLAWGSYNEQFF. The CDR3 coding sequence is TGTGCCAGCAGCTTAGCCTGGGGTTCCTACAATGAGCAGTTCTTC.

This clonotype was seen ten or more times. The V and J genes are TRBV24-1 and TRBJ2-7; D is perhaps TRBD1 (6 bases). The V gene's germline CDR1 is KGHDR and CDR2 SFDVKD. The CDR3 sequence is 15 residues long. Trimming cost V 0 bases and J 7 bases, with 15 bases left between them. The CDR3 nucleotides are TGTGCCACCAGTGATTTGTGCAGGGGCATAAGGGAGCAGTACTTC. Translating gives CATSDLCRGIREQYF.

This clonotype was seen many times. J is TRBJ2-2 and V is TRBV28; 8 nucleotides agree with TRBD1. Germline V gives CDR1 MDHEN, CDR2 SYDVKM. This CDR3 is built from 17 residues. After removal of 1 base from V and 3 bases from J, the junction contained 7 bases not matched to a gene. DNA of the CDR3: TGTGCCAGCAGTTTATTGCAGGGGGCTAGAGACACCGGGGAGCTGTTTTTT. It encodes CASSLLQGARDTGELFF.

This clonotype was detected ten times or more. The chain's CDR3 is CASSETTGTGVYNEQFF. The DNA for the CDR3 is TGTGCCAGCAGTGAAACTACCGGGACAGGGGTTTACAATGAGCAGTTCTTC. The rearrangement joins TRBV25-1 to TRBJ2-1; TRBD1 aligns across 10 bases. The CDR3 totals 17 residues. The ends lost 2 bases at V and 4 bases at J; junction bases unmatched: 8. Germline V CDR1 and CDR2: MGHDK, SYGVNS.

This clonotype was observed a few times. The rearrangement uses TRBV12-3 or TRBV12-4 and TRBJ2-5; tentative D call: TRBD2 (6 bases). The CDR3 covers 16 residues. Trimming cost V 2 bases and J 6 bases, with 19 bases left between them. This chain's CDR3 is CASSLKGLEGRKTQYF. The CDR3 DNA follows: TGTGCCAGCAGTTTAAAGGGGCTAGAGGGGAGGAAGACCCAGTACTTC.

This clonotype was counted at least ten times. DNA of the CDR3: TGTGCCACCAGTGACCCGACAGGGGGCACAGATACGCAGTATTTT. Its translation is CATSDPTGGTDTQYF. J is TRBJ2-3 and V is TRBV24-1, with 8 bases that match TRBD1. Germline V gives CDR1 KGHDR, CDR2 SFDVKD. The CDR3 consists of 15 residues. V trimming: 4 bases; J trimming: 1 base; junction bases outside the gene matches: 3.

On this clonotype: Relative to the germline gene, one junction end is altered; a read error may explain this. The CDR3 spells CANSVGANNEQFF. The CDR3 DNA sequence: TGTGCCAACAGTGTCGGAGCGAACAATGAGCAGTTCTTC. The V and J genes are TRBV6-7 and TRBJ2-1, with no clear D. TRBV6-7 is filed as an ORF, its function uncertain. There are 13 residues in the CDR3.

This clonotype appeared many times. The CDR3 reads CASSYTPQGQETQYF. The CDR3, as DNA: TGTGCCAGCAGTTACACCCCACAGGGGCAAGAGACCCAGTACTTC. The genes are TRBV6-5 and TRBJ2-5; 7 bases agree with TRBD1. The germline V gene has CDR1 MNHEY and CDR2 SVGAGI. J lost 2 bases, V lost 2 bases, and 5 bases had no gene match. The CDR3 has 15 residues.

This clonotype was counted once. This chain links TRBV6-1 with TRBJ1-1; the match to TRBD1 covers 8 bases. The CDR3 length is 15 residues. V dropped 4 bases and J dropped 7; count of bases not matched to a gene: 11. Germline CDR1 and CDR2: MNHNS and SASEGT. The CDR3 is CASSVARDRRGEAFF. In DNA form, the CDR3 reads TGTGCCAGCAGTGTTGCCAGGGACAGGAGGGGTGAAGCTTTCTTT.

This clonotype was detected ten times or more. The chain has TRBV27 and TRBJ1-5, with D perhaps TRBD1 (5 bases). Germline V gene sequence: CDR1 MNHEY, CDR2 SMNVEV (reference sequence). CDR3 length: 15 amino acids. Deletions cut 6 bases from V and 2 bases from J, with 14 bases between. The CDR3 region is CASSTGTRGNQPQHF. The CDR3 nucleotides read TGTGCCAGCAGCACCGGGACCAGGGGCAATCAGCCCCAGCATTTT.

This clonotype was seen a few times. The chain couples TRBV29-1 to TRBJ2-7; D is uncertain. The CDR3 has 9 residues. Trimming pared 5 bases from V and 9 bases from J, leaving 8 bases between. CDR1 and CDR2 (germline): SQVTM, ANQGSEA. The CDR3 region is CSVLRPQYF. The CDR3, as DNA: TGCAGCGTTTTGAGGCCGCAGTACTTC.

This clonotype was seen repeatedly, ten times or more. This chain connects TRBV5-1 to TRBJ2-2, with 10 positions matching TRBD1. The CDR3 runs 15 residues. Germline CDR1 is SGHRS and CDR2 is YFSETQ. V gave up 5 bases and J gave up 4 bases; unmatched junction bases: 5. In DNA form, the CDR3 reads TGCGCCAGCAGACTCCGGGACAGGGGCACCGGGGAGCTGTTTTTT. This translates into CASRLRDRGTGELFF.

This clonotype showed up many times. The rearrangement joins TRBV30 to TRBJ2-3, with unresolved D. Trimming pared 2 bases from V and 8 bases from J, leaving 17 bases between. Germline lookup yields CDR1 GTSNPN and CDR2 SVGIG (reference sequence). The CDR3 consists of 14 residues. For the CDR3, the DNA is TGTGCCTGGAGTCCTAATCGGGCCGCCGGTACGCAGTATTTT. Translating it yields CAWSPNRAAGTQYF. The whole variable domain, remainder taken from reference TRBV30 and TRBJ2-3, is SQTIHQWPATLVQPVGSPLSLECTVEGTSNPNLYWYRQAAGRGLQLLFYSVGIGQISSEVPQNLSASRPQDRQFILSSKKLLLSDSGFYLCAWSPNRAAGTQYFGPGTRLTVL.

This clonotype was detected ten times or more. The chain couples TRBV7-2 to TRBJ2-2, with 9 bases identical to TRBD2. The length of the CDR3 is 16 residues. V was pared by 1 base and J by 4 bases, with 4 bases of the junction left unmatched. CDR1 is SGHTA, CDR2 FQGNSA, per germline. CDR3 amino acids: CASSLGSGRTTGELFF. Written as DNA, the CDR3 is TGTGCCAGCAGCTTAGGGAGCGGGAGGACCACCGGGGAGCTGTTTTTT.

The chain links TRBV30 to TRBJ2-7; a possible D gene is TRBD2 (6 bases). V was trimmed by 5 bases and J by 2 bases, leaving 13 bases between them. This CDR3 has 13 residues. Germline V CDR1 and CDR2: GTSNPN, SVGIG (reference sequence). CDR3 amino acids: CAWGGGSAYEQYF. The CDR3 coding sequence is TGTGCCTGGGGAGGAGGGTCCGCCTACGAGCAGTACTTC.

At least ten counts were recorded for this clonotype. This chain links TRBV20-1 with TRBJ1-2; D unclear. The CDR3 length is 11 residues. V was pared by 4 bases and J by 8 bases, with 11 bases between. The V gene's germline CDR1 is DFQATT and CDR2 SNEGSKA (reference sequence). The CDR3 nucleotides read TGCAGTGCTACGGAGGAAGGGGGCTACACCTTC. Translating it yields CSATEEGGYTF.

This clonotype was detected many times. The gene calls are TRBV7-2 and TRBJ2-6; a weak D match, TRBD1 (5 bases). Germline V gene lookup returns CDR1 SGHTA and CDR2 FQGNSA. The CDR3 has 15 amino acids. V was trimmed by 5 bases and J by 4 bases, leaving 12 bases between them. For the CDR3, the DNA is TGTGCCAGCAGCACGCTCAGGGTCGGGGCCAACGTCCTGACTTTC. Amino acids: CASSTLRVGANVLTF.

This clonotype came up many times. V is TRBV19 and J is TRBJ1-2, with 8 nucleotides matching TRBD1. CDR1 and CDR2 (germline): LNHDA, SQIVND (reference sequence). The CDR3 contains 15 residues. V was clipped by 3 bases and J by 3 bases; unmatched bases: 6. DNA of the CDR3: TGTGCCAGTAGTATGGCAGGGGGCGAATACTATGGCTACACCTTC. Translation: CASSMAGGEYYGYTF.

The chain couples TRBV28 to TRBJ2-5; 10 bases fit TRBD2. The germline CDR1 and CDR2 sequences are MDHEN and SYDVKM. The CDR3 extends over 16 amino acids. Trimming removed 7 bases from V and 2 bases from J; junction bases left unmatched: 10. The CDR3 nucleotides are TGTGCCAGCAACACCTTAGCGGGAGGACGACAAGAGACCCAGTACTTC. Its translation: CASNTLAGGRQETQYF.

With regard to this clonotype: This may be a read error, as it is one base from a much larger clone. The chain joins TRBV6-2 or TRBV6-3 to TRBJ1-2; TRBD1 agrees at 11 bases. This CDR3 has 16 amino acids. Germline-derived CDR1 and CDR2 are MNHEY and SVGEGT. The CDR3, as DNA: TGTGCCGGCAGTTACGTACGGACAGGGGGCGGCTATGGCTACACCTTC. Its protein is CAGSYVRTGGGYGYTF.

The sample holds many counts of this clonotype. Here the CDR3 reads CASSYRTDEQYF. As DNA, the CDR3 is TGCGCCAGCTCTTACAGGACGGACGAGCAGTACTTC. The V and J genes are TRBV5-1 and TRBJ2-7, with D possibly matching TRBD1 (5 bases). Germline CDR1 and CDR2: SGHRS and YFSETQ. The CDR3 length is 12 residues. V was shortened by 7 bases and J by 5 bases, with 13 bases between the two germline ends.

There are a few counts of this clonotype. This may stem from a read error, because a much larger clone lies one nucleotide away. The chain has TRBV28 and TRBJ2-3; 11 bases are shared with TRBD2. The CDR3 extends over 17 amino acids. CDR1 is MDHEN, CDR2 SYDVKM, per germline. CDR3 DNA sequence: TGTGCCAGCAGTTCCGGGGCTAGCGGGGGGTTCACAGATACGCGGTATTTT. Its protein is CASSSGASGGFTDTRYF.

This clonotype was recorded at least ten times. The CDR3 reads CASTEVAGTAYEQYF. In DNA, the CDR3 is TGTGCCAGCACAGAGGTGGCCGGGACGGCATACGAGCAGTACTTC. The rearrangement links TRBV28 to TRBJ2-7; D is tentatively TRBD1 or TRBD2 (5 bases each). Per the germline V gene, CDR1 is MDHEN and CDR2 is SYDVKM. The CDR3 length is 15 residues. Trimming took 7 bases from V and 4 from J, leaving 20 bases between them.

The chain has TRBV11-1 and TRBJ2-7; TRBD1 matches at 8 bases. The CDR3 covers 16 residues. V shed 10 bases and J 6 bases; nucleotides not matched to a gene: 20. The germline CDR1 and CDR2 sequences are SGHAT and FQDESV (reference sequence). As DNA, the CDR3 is TGTGCCATCAGTGAAACTGGACAGGGCCCCTCTCTCGAGCAGTACTTC. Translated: CAISETGQGPSLEQYF. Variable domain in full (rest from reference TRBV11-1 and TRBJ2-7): EAEVAQSPRYKITEKSQAVAFWCDPISGHATLYWYRQILGQGPELLVQFQDESVVDDSQLPKDRFSAERLKGVDSTLKIQPAELGDSAMYLCAISETGQGPSLEQYFGPGTRLTVT.